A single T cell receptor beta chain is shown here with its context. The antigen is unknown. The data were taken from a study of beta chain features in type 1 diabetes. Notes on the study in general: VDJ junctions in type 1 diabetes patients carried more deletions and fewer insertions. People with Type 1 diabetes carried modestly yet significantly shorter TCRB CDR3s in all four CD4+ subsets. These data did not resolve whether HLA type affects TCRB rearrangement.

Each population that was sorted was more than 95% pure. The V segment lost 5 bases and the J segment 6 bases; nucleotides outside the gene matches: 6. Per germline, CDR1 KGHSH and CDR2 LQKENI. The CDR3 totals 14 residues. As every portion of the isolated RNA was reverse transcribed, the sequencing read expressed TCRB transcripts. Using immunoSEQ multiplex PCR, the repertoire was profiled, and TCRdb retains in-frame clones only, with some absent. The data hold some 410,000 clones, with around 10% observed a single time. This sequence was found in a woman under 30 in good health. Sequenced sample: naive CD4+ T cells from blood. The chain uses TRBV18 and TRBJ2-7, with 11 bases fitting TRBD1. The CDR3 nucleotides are TGTGCCAGCTCAACCTGGACAGGGGGCTTCGAGCAGTACGTC. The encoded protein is CASSTWTGGFEQYV.